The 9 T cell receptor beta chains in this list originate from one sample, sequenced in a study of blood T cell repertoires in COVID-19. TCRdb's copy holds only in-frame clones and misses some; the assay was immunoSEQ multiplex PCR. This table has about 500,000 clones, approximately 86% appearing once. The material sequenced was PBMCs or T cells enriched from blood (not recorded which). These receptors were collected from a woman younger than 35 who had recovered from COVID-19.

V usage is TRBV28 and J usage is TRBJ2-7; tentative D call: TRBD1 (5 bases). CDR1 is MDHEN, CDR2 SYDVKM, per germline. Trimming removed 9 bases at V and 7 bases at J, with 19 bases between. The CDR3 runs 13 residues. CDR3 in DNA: TGTGCCAGTTGCCATGGGGCTTCGAGGGAGCAGTACTTC. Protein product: CASCHGASREQYF.

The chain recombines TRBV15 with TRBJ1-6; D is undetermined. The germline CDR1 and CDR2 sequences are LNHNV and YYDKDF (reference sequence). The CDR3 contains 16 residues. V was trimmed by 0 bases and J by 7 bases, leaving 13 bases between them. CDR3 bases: TGTGCCACCAGCAGAGAAGGGAGCAGCCCAAATTCACCCCTCCACTTT. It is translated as CATSREGSSPNSPLHF.

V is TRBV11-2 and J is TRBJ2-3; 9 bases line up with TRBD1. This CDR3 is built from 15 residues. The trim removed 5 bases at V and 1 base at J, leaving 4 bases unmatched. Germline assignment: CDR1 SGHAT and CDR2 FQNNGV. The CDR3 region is CASSDRQGGTDTQYF. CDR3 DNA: TGTGCCAGCAGCGACCGACAGGGGGGCACAGATACGCAGTATTTT.

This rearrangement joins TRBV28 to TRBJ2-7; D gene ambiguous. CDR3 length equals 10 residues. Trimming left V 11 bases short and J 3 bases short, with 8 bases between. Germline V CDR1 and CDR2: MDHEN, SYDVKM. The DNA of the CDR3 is TGTGCCCGCCTGCGCTACGAGCAGTACTTC. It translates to CARLRYEQYF.

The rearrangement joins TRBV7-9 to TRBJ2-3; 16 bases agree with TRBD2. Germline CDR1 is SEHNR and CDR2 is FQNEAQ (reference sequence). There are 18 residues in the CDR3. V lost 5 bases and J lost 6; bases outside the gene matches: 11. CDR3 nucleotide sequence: TGTGCCAGCAGCCTGGGACTAGCGGGGGGGTCCCCAACGGATACGCAGTATTTT. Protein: CASSLGLAGGSPTDTQYF.

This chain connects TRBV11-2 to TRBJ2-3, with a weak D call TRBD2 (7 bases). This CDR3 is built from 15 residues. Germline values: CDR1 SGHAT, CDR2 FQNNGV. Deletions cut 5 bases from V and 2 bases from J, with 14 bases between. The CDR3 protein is CASSPVAGATDTQYF. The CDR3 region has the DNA TGTGCCAGCAGCCCAGTCGCGGGGGCCACAGATACGCAGTATTTT.

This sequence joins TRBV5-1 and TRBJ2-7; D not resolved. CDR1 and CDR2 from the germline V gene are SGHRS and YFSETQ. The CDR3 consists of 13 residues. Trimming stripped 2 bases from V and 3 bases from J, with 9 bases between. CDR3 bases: TGCGCCAGCAGCTTCCAGGCCAGCTACGAGCAGTACTTC. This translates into CASSFQASYEQYF.

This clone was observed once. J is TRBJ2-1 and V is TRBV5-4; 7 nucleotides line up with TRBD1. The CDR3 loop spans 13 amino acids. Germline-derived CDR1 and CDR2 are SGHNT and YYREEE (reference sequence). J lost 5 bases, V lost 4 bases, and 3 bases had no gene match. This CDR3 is CASSGDSHNEQFF. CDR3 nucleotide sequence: TGTGCCAGCAGCGGGGACAGCCACAATGAGCAGTTCTTC.

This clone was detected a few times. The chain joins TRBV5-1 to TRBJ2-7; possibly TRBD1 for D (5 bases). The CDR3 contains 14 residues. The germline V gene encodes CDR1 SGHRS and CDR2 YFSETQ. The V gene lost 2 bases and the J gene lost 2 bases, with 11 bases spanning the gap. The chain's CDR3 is CASSFGAGPYEQYF. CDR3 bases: TGCGCCAGCAGCTTTGGGGCAGGACCCTACGAGCAGTACTTC.